One sample yielded the 8 T cell receptor beta chains listed below, sequenced in a study of blood T cell repertoires in COVID-19. Sequencing used immunoSEQ multiplex PCR; TCRdb keeps in-frame clones, though not all of them. The data hold under 60,000 clones, with around 87% observed a single time. Sequenced material: peripheral blood. The receptors were gathered from a woman aged 55-75 years with COVID-19, enrolled during active disease.

There are a few counts of this clone. The chain is built from TRBV6-4 and TRBJ2-2; no clear D gene. V lost 0 bases and J 6 bases, leaving 8 bases between the germline ends. The CDR3 is made up of 14 amino acids. Germline V gives CDR1 MRHNA, CDR2 SNTAGT. The CDR3 bases are TGTGCCAGCAGTGACTCGACACATGCCGGGGAGCTGTTTTTT. This encodes CASSDSTHAGELFF.

This clone was recorded once. The chain carries TRBV7-9 and TRBJ1-1; D not resolved. Trimming cost V 3 bases and J 6 bases, with 8 bases left between them. This CDR3 is 12 amino acids long. Germline V gene sequence: CDR1 SEHNR, CDR2 FQNEAQ (reference sequence). CDR3 sequence reads: CASSLQFAEAFF. In nucleotides, the CDR3 is TGTGCCAGCAGCTTGCAGTTCGCTGAAGCTTTCTTT.

The rearrangement uses TRBV2 and TRBJ2-5, with TRBD1 matching 8 bases. Per the germline V gene, CDR1 is SNHLY and CDR2 is FYNNEI. J gave up 4 bases and V 6 bases, and 10 bases lay outside the gene matches. The CDR3 is made up of 15 amino acids. The chain's CDR3 is CASRSTGAQGETQYF. CDR3 DNA: TGTGCCAGCAGGTCGACAGGGGCCCAAGGAGAGACCCAGTACTTC.

This clone occurred a few times. The chain carries TRBV21-1 and TRBJ2-4; the table's D gene call, TRBD2, was not cross checked with the DNA. TRBV21-1 is recorded as a pseudogene. The CDR3 extends over 21 amino acids. The CDR3 coding sequence is TGTGCCAGCAGCAAAGCGGCGATCCGGACTAGCGGGTACCTAGCCAAAAACATTCAGTACTTC. This translates into CASSKAAIRTSGYLAKNIQYF.

This chain joins TRBV7-8 and TRBJ1-5; 9 positions match TRBD1. The CDR3 is 18 residues long. Germline V lookup: CDR1 SGHVS, CDR2 FQNEAQ. V lost 1 base, J lost 4 bases, and 11 bases stayed unmatched. This CDR3 reads CASSLDHTWDRANQPQHF. The CDR3, as DNA: TGTGCCAGCAGCTTAGACCATACGTGGGACAGGGCGAATCAGCCCCAGCATTTT.

The chain joins TRBV6-1 to TRBJ1-2; the D gene is possibly TRBD1 (5 bases). The V gene's germline CDR1 is MNHNS and CDR2 SASEGT. Trimming removed 1 base from V and 5 bases from J, with 14 bases in between. This CDR3 is 15 amino acids long. The CDR3 is CASSEVVPGIYGYTF. As DNA, the CDR3 is TGTGCCAGCAGTGAAGTTGTCCCAGGGATTTATGGCTACACCTTC.

J is TRBJ2-1 and V is TRBV10-2; D gene uncertain. The length of the CDR3 is 13 residues. V lost 4 bases and J 4 bases, leaving 8 bases between the germline ends. The germline V gene encodes CDR1 WSHSY and CDR2 SAAADI. The CDR3 loop is CASSAANYNEQFF. The CDR3 DNA sequence: TGCGCCAGCAGTGCCGCTAATTACAATGAGCAGTTCTTC.

V usage is TRBV18 and J usage is TRBJ2-1, with 7 bases identical to TRBD2. The J segment lost 9 bases and the V segment lost 0 bases, leaving 8 bases of the junction unmatched. The CDR3 loop spans 15 amino acids. Looked up from germline, CDR1 is KGHSH and CDR2 is LQKENI. The CDR3 nucleotides read TGTGCCAGCTCACCACCCGGACTAGGACCTCGTGAGCAGTTCTTC. Translated, it gives CASSPPGLGPREQFF.